The present TCR beta chain was sequenced within a study of blood T cell repertoires in COVID-19. Across the whole study: Samples of COVID-19 (acute and convalescent) were obtained from the United States, Italy and Spain.

In the original processing: Amplified reference gene primers provided the basis for estimating nucleated cell counts. The protocol was immunoSEQ multiplex PCR, while the TCRdb copy is restricted to in-frame clones and leaves out a portion. The DNA gave D and trimming, while V, J and clone size come from that table. Of approximately 37,000 clones in the sample, approximately 86% were seen once. This CDR3 is built from 14 residues. Germline V gene sequence: CDR1 SGDLS, CDR2 YYNGEE. Trimming left V 0 bases short and J 5 bases short, with 10 bases between. Sequences were obtained from peripheral blood. The V gene is TRBV9, the J gene TRBJ2-3; weak D call: TRBD2 (6 bases). The sequence came from a man aged 40-49 years with active COVID-19. The CDR3 sequence is CASSVAGAVDTQYF. CDR3 DNA: TGTGCCAGCAGCGTAGCGGGAGCGGTAGATACGCAGTATTTT.